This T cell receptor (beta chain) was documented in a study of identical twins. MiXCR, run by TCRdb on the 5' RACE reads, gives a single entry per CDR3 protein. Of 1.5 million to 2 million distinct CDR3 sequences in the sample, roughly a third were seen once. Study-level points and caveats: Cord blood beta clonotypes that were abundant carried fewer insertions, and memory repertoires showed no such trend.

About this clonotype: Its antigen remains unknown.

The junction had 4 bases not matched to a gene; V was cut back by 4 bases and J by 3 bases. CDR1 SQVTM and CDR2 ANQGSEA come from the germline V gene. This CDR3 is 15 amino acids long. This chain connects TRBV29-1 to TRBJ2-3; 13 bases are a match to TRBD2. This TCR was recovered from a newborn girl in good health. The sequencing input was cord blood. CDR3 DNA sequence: TGCAGCGTTGCCTCGGGACTAGCGGGGACAGATACGCAGTATTTT. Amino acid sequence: CSVASGLAGTDTQYF.